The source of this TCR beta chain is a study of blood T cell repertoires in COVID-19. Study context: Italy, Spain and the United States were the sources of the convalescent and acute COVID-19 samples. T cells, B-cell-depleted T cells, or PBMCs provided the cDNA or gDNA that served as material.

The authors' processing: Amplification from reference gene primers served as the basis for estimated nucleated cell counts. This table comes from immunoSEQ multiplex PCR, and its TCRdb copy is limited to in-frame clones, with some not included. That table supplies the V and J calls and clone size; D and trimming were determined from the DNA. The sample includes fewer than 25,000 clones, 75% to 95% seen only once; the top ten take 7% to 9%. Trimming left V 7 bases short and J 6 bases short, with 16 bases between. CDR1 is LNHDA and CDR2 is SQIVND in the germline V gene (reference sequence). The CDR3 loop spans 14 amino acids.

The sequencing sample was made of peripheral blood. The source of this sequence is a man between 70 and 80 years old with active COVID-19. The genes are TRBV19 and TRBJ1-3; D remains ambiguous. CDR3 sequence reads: CASKRGLTENTIYF. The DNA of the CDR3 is TGTGCCAGTAAAAGAGGACTAACGGAAAACACCATATATTTT.